This passage covers 22 T cell receptor beta chains from one sample sequenced in a study of T cells after yellow fever vaccination. TCRdb analysed the 5' RACE reads with MiXCR anew, one entry per CDR3 protein. The sample yields about 170,000 distinct CDR3 sequences, approximately 6.2% seen once. Sequencing used CD4+ T cells sorted from PBMCs, obtained on the day of the first yellow fever vaccination. These receptors all stem from a man between 18 and 35 years old who received the YFV17D yellow fever vaccine.

For this clonotype: The germline gene is not matched at one end of the junction; a read error may be the cause. The CDR3 is CSVDSSSQDTQYF. The CDR3 region has the DNA TGCAGCGTTGATAGTTCCAGCCAAGATACCCAGTACTTC. The rearrangement links TRBV29-1 to TRBJ2-5; D not certain. Germline CDR1 reads SQVTM; CDR2 reads ANQGSEA. The length of the CDR3 is 13 residues.

This clonotype was seen many times. The V gene is TRBV2, the J gene TRBJ2-7; D is perhaps TRBD2 (6 bases). The V end lost 5 bases, the J end lost 2 bases, and 10 bases lay between the germline ends. Per germline, CDR1 SNHLY and CDR2 FYNNEI. This CDR3 is built from 13 residues. As DNA, the CDR3 is TGTGCCAGCAGTAGGGACTTCACCTACGAGCAGTACGTC. Protein product: CASSRDFTYEQYV.

In its sample, this clonotype was seen a few times. This sequence joins TRBV7-9 and TRBJ1-6; 7 positions agree with TRBD1. In germline, CDR1 is SEHNR, CDR2 FQNEAQ (reference sequence). Trimming took 8 bases from V and 3 from J; bases not matched to a gene: 13. The CDR3 is made up of 17 amino acids. The CDR3 protein is CASRRPTGADYNSPLHF. CDR3 DNA: TGTGCCAGCCGCCGCCCCACAGGGGCCGACTATAATTCACCCCTCCACTTT.

This clonotype was seen ten or more times. The V call is TRBV4-3, the J call TRBJ2-4, with D perhaps being TRBD1 or TRBD2 (5 bases each). There are 18 residues in the CDR3. Germline CDR1 and CDR2: LGHNA and YSLEER. Trimming took off 0 bases at V and 3 bases at J, with 18 bases between the two ends. The CDR3 is CASSQDYERGRVKNIQYF. The CDR3 DNA reads TGCGCCAGCAGCCAAGACTATGAACGGGGCCGGGTCAAAAACATTCAGTACTTC.

Many counts were recorded for this clonotype. The chain recombines TRBV4-1 with TRBJ2-3, with D possibly matching TRBD2 (5 bases). The V gene's germline CDR1 is MGHRA and CDR2 YSYEKL. V was cut by 0 bases and J by 6 bases, with 7 bases left in between. This CDR3 comprises 13 residues. CDR3 loop: CASSQERGDTQYF. CDR3 nucleotide sequence: TGCGCCAGCAGCCAAGAAAGAGGGGATACGCAGTATTTT.

This clonotype occurred a few times. This chain links TRBV5-1 with TRBJ1-2, with 7 bases matching TRBD1. V gave up 4 bases and J gave up 2 bases; unmatched junction bases: 5. The CDR3 runs to 14 residues. Germline V lookup: CDR1 SGHRS, CDR2 YFSETQ. CDR3 region: CASSRGQTNYGYTF. DNA for the CDR3: TGCGCCAGCAGCCGGGGACAGACGAACTATGGCTACACCTTC.

This clonotype was observed many times. V and J are TRBV12-3 or TRBV12-4 and TRBJ1-1; D remains unclear. V lost 6 bases and J lost 5, with 13 bases in between. This CDR3 region has 13 residues. Written as DNA, the CDR3 is TGTGCCAGCAGAGTTTTTGGGGTTACTGAAGCTTTCTTT. Translation gives CASRVFGVTEAFF.

The chain has TRBV7-6 and TRBJ2-1; D is unclear. CDR3 length equals 11 residues. Germline V gene data show CDR1 as SGHVS and CDR2 as FNYEAQ. Trimming pared 5 bases from V and 8 bases from J, leaving 7 bases between. This chain's CDR3 is CASSPGYEQFF. The CDR3 DNA is TGTGCCAGCAGCCCTGGGTATGAGCAGTTCTTC.

The sample holds many counts of this clonotype. The chain carries TRBV20-1 and TRBJ2-5; tentatively, D is TRBD2 (6 bases). The V and J ends lost 0 bases and 2 bases respectively, with 10 bases between them. CDR1 is DFQATT and CDR2 is SNEGSKA in the germline V gene (reference sequence). There are 14 residues in the CDR3. The CDR3 here is CSARDVGGQETQYF. The CDR3 nucleotides are TGCAGTGCTAGAGATGTGGGGGGACAAGAGACCCAGTACTTC.

This clonotype was counted only a few times. The rearrangement links TRBV29-1 to TRBJ1-1; D is ambiguous. V dropped 5 bases and J dropped 1 base, with 14 bases sitting between them. The length of the CDR3 is 14 residues. Germline V CDR1 and CDR2: SQVTM, ANQGSEA. CDR3 region: CSVWSGPRNTEAFF. Here the CDR3 DNA reads TGCAGCGTTTGGAGCGGGCCCCGGAACACTGAAGCTTTCTTT.

This clonotype was recorded at least ten times. Here the CDR3 reads CSVETQGAVEAFF. DNA of the CDR3: TGCAGCGTTGAAACTCAGGGGGCCGTCGAAGCTTTCTTT. The genes are TRBV29-1 and TRBJ1-1; 8 bases fit TRBD1. Germline V CDR1 and CDR2: SQVTM, ANQGSEA. Losses at the gene ends were 2 bases for V and 8 bases for J; bases not matched to a gene: 7. The length of the CDR3 is 13 residues.

This clonotype was observed many times. The chain links TRBV5-1 to TRBJ2-2, with D tentatively TRBD1 or TRBD2 (5 bases each). V was clipped by 1 base and J by 6 bases, with 10 bases between them. The CDR3 is 14 amino acids. Germline-derived CDR1 and CDR2 are SGHRS and YFSETQ. Written as DNA, the CDR3 is TGCGCCAGCAGCTTGCCGCCGGGGCCCGGGGAGCTGTTTTTT. It encodes CASSLPPGPGELFF.

In its sample, this clonotype was seen a few times. The chain is built from TRBV20-1 and TRBJ1-1; possible D gene TRBD1, 5 bases. The CDR3 has 11 amino acids. Germline V gene lookup returns CDR1 DFQATT and CDR2 SNEGSKA (reference sequence). The CDR3 reads CKPRQLTEAFF. The DNA of the CDR3 is TGCAAACCACGACAGCTTACTGAAGCTTTCTTT.

The chain uses TRBV6-2 or TRBV6-3 and TRBJ2-2, with TRBD1 matching over 7 bases. Germline values: CDR1 MNHEY, CDR2 SVGEGT. Losses at the gene ends were 10 bases for V and 7 bases for J; bases not matched to a gene: 15. The CDR3 is 15 amino acids. The CDR3 coding sequence is TGTGCCAACCCCCGGACAGGAACTACTTACGGGGAGCTGTTTTTT. This translates into CANPRTGTTYGELFF.

This clonotype was seen at least ten times. V usage is TRBV3-1 and J usage is TRBJ1-1; unclear D gene. The germline V and J ends were trimmed by 2 bases and 1 base, with 5 bases remaining between them. Germline V gene lookup returns CDR1 LGHDT and CDR2 YNNKEL (reference sequence). This CDR3 comprises 13 residues. The chain's CDR3 is CASSQRQNTEAFF. In nucleotides, the CDR3 is TGTGCCAGCAGCCAACGCCAGAACACTGAAGCTTTCTTT.

V usage is TRBV5-6 and J usage is TRBJ2-3; D may be TRBD2 (5 bases). The germline V gene encodes CDR1 SGHDT and CDR2 YYEEEE. The V end was cut by 8 bases, the J end by 0 bases, with 13 bases between. CDR3 length: 14 residues. The CDR3 DNA reads as TGTGCCAGTCAAGACTACTCTAGCACAGATACGCAGTATTTT. Its protein is CASQDYSSTDTQYF.

The chain combines TRBV18 with TRBJ1-2, with 7 bases lining up with TRBD1. CDR3 length: 15 amino acids. Germline CDR1 KGHSH, CDR2 LQKENI. V gave up 5 bases and J gave up 2 bases; unmatched junction bases: 8. CDR3 sequence reads: CASSSLLQGNYGYTF. CDR3 DNA sequence: TGTGCCAGCTCATCTCTCTTACAGGGGAACTATGGCTACACCTTC.

The sample holds many counts of this clonotype. The V call is TRBV14, the J call TRBJ2-7, with 9 bases that match TRBD1. This CDR3 is built from 14 residues. Germline CDR1 is SGHDN and CDR2 is FVKESK. Losses at the gene ends were 5 bases for V and 6 bases for J; bases not matched to a gene: 8. CDR3 nucleotide sequence: TGTGCCAGCAGCGGGACAGGGCCGGTCGGCGAGCAGTACTTC. Its translation is CASSGTGPVGEQYF.

This clonotype was found a few times. This chain connects TRBV5-1 to TRBJ2-2; D is unresolved. The germline V gene encodes CDR1 SGHRS and CDR2 YFSETQ. V was clipped by 0 bases and J by 5 bases, with 5 bases between them. The CDR3 is 13 residues long. CDR3 nucleotides: TGCGCCAGCAGCTTGGGGCAGACCGGGGAGCTGTTTTTT. It encodes CASSLGQTGELFF.

This clonotype was observed a handful of times. CDR3 DNA sequence: TGTGCCAGCAGCGAACAAGGCGGCTATAATTCACCCCTCCACTTT. Translated: CASSEQGGYNSPLHF. This chain uses TRBV7-2 with TRBJ1-6; no clear D. The CDR3 runs to 15 residues. CDR1 SGHTA and CDR2 FQGNSA come from the germline V gene. The ends were cut back, 5 bases at V and 3 bases at J, with 11 bases in the middle.

In its sample, this clonotype was seen a few times. The rearrangement uses TRBV4-1 and TRBJ2-7, with D possibly called TRBD1 or TRBD2 (6 bases each). Trimming took off 1 base at V and 5 bases at J, with 15 bases between the two ends. This CDR3 is built from 15 residues. The germline CDR1 and CDR2 sequences are MGHRA and YSYEKL. The CDR3 sequence is CASSQGGAPRNEQYF. Here the CDR3 DNA reads TGCGCCAGCAGCCAAGGGGGGGCGCCTAGGAACGAGCAGTACTTC.

This clonotype was observed at least ten times. The V call is TRBV7-2, the J call TRBJ2-3; a possible D gene is TRBD2 (5 bases). The CDR3 covers 15 residues. Per germline, CDR1 SGHTA and CDR2 FQGNSA. V was cut by 2 bases and J by 3 bases, with 12 bases left in between. DNA of the CDR3: TGTGCCAGCAGCTTACAATCGGGGTGGACAGATACGCAGTATTTT. It translates to CASSLQSGWTDTQYF. Full variable domain (outside the CDR3, taken from reference TRBV7-2 and TRBJ2-3): GAGVSQSPSNKVTEKGKDVELRCDPISGHTALYWYRQSLGQGLEFLIYFQGNSAPDKSGLPSDRFSAERTGGSVSTLTIQRTQQEDSAVYLCASSLQSGWTDTQYFGPGTRLTVL.